These T cell receptor beta chains were read from a single sample in a study of T cells in Graves' hyperthyroidism and ophthalmopathy. Via MiXCR, TCRdb re-called the multiplex PCR reads, giving one row per CDR3 protein. This repertoire shows approximately 510,000 distinct CDR3 sequences, around 50% found once; its top ten account for about 43%. Sequenced: peripheral blood or thyroid tissue (not recorded which). These receptors all come from an adult woman with Graves' disease, either hyperthyroidism or ophthalmopathy (not recorded which). Both conserved end residues are part of each CDR3. D genes are given only for firm matches. Some rows mark clone size as missing; the rest say once, few, many or name a class of expanded clone.

cdr3_aa | cdr3_nt | v_call | clone_size | d_call | j_call
CASSHRDTSGDDGYTF | TGTGCCAGCAGCCACCGGGACACTTCCGGGGACGATGGCTACACCTTC | TRBV7-9 | many | NA | TRBJ1-2
CTSSQDGGSYGYTF | TGTACCAGCAGCCAAGATGGTGGAAGCTATGGCTACACCTTC | TRBV14 | NA | NA | TRBJ1-2
CASSQVSGIGSEAFF | TGTGCCAGCAGCCAAGTTAGCGGGATAGGGTCCGAGGCTTTCTTT | TRBV4-2 | once | NA | TRBJ1-1
CASSRDRGLTGNTIYF | TGTGCCAGCTCCCGGGACAGGGGGCTCACTGGAAACACCATATATTTT | TRBV18 | NA | TRBD1 | TRBJ1-3
CAIPPTADTQYF | TGTGCCATCCCCCCCACCGCAGATACGCAGTATTTT | TRBV7-8 | few | NA | TRBJ2-3
CASSAIGLNTEAFF | TGTGCCAGCAGCGCGATAGGACTGAACACTGAAGCTTTCTTT | TRBV7-2 | NA | NA | TRBJ1-1
CASITFSGGNQPQHF | TGTGCCAGCATTACCTTTTCAGGGGGCAATCAGCCCCAGCATTTT | TRBV28 | NA | NA | TRBJ1-5
CASSLKVSGSYEQYF | TGTGCCAGCAGCTTAAAAGTCTCAGGGTCCTACGAGCAGTACTTC | TRBV7-2 | many | NA | TRBJ2-7
CASSQETGLNQPQHF | TGCGCCAGCAGCCAAGAGACAGGGCTCAATCAGCCCCAGCATTTT | TRBV4-1 | NA | TRBD1 | TRBJ1-5
CASNHQRPEAFF | TGTGCCAGTAACCATCAGAGGCCTGAAGCTTTCTTT | TRBV11-1 | NA | NA | TRBJ1-1
CASSPKQGSVADTQYF | TGTGCCAGCAGCCCAAAACAGGGTAGTGTCGCAGATACGCAGTATTTT | TRBV7-9 | NA | NA | TRBJ2-3
CSARVFSGYTF | TGCAGTGCTAGAGTTTTTAGCGGCTACACCTTC | TRBV20-1 | many | NA | TRBJ1-2
CASSSTAGQYF | TGTGCCAGCAGCTCAACCGCCGGGCAGTACTTC | TRBV7-9 | NA | NA | TRBJ2-7
CSARSGEAGYNSPLHF | TGCAGTGCTAGATCTGGGGAGGCGGGGTATAATTCACCCCTCCACTTT | TRBV20-1 | few | NA | TRBJ1-6
CASSQDRVRGEAFF | TGTGCCAGCAGCCAGGACAGGGTTAGAGGTGAAGCTTTCTTT | TRBV7-2 | once | TRBD1 | TRBJ1-1
CSVGAGVPGELFF | TGCAGCGTTGGGGCAGGAGTCCCCGGGGAGCTGTTTTTT | TRBV29-1 | NA | NA | TRBJ2-2
CASRIGGEQYF | TGTGCCAGCAGGATAGGGGGCGAGCAGTACTTC | TRBV9 | NA | NA | TRBJ2-7
CAISVTTNRHTEAFF | TGTGCCATCAGTGTCACAACGAACAGGCACACTGAAGCTTTCTTT | TRBV10-3 | NA | NA | TRBJ1-1
CASRDRGAPAYEHF | TGTGCCAGTAGGGACAGGGGAGCGCCTGCCTACGAGCATTTT | TRBV19 | once | TRBD1 | TRBJ1-5
CASSDSGGFLYSNQPQHF | TGTGCCAGCAGTGACTCAGGGGGTTTCCTGTATAGCAATCAGCCCCAGCATTTT | TRBV2 | many | TRBD1 | TRBJ1-5